These 11 T cell receptor beta chains came from one sample sequenced in a study of blood T cell repertoires in COVID-19. The assay was immunoSEQ multiplex PCR, and TCRdb's table has in-frame clones only and misses some. Altogether over 90,000 clones are present, 85% to 90% being singletons, with the ten largest covering roughly 3.5%. Sequenced: peripheral blood. These receptors were taken from a human donor in a cohort sampled during active COVID-19.

The chain uses TRBV11-2 and TRBJ2-5; 7 bases line up with TRBD1. The CDR3 runs 13 residues. Germline lookup yields CDR1 SGHAT and CDR2 FQNNGV. Losses at the gene ends were 5 bases for V and 4 bases for J; bases not matched to a gene: 4. The CDR3, as DNA: TGTGCCAGCAGCGAAAACAGGGGAGAGACCCAGTACTTC. Translating it yields CASSENRGETQYF.

This chain uses TRBV13 with TRBJ2-1; D unresolved. In germline, CDR1 is PRHDT, CDR2 FYEKMQ (reference sequence). This CDR3 has 14 amino acids. The V end lost 5 bases, the J end lost 6 bases, and 14 bases lay between the germline ends. The CDR3 DNA reads as TGTGCCAGCAGCGCAAGAGGCGGATTCAATGAGCAGTTCTTC. It encodes CASSARGGFNEQFF.

This rearrangement joins TRBV7-8 to TRBJ1-5, with TRBD1 identical over 7 bases. The germline V gene encodes CDR1 SGHVS and CDR2 FQNEAQ. V was pared by 5 bases and J by 3 bases, with 10 bases of the junction left unmatched. The CDR3 sequence is 16 residues long. The chain's CDR3 is CASSGVTGAFNQPQHF. The DNA for the CDR3 is TGTGCCAGCAGCGGGGTTACAGGGGCCTTCAATCAGCCCCAGCATTTT. The full variable domain, its missing parts supplied by reference TRBV7-8 and TRBJ1-5, is GAGVSQSPRYKVAKRGQDVALRCDPISGHVSLFWYQQALGQGPEFLTYFQNEAQLDKSGLPSDRFFAERPEGSVSTLKIQRTQQEDSAVYLCASSGVTGAFNQPQHFGDGTRLSIL.

The CDR3 is CASSLQLAGDTDTQYF. The DNA of the CDR3 is TGCGCCAGCAGCCTCCAACTAGCGGGGGACACAGATACGCAGTATTTT. The rearrangement joins TRBV4-3 to TRBJ2-3; TRBD2 matches at 11 bases. The CDR3 runs to 16 residues. Per the germline V gene, CDR1 is LGHNA and CDR2 is YSLEER. V lost 4 bases to trimming and J lost 2 bases; unmatched junction nucleotides: 5.

The chain links TRBV12-5 to TRBJ2-1; 7 bases are a match to TRBD2. In germline, CDR1 is LGHNT, CDR2 FRNRAP. Losses at the gene ends were 4 bases for V and 12 bases for J; bases not matched to a gene: 15. The CDR3 is 15 residues long. The CDR3 loop is CASGSWTRFGFRQFF. In DNA form, the CDR3 reads TGTGCTAGTGGTTCCTGGACTAGATTTGGGTTTCGGCAGTTCTTC.

V usage is TRBV6-6 and J usage is TRBJ1-4, with D unclear. Germline loops: CDR1 MNHNY, CDR2 SVGAGI (reference sequence). This CDR3 region has 14 residues. V lost 7 bases, J lost 2 bases, and 11 bases lay in between. The DNA for the CDR3 is TGTGCCAGCACAGAGGGATCTACTAATGAAAAACTGTTTTTT. This sequence encodes CASTEGSTNEKLFF.

The CDR3 region is CASSPQQGVISSLHF. The CDR3, as DNA: TGTGCCAGCAGTCCACAACAGGGGGTTATTAGTTCCCTCCACTTT. The V call is TRBV2, the J call TRBJ1-6; 8 bases fit TRBD1. V dropped 5 bases and J dropped 14; count of bases not matched to a gene: 14. This CDR3 has 15 residues. Germline CDR1 reads SNHLY; CDR2 reads FYNNEI. The full variable domain, its missing parts supplied by reference TRBV2 and TRBJ1-6, is EPEVTQTPSHQVTQMGQEVILRCVPISNHLYFYWYRQILGQKVEFLVSFYNNEISEKSEIFDDQFSVERPDGSNFTLKIRSTKLEDSAMYFCASSPQQGVISSLHFGNGTRLTVT.

CDR3 nucleotides: TGTGCCAGCAGCTTAAACAGGATAAGCACAGATACGCAGTATTTT. As protein: CASSLNRISTDTQYF. The V gene is TRBV7-2, the J gene TRBJ2-3, with a weak D call TRBD1 (5 bases). The CDR3 contains 15 residues. CDR1 and CDR2 (germline): SGHTA, FQGNSA. V was clipped by 2 bases and J by 0 bases, with 9 bases between them.

The rearrangement joins TRBV28 to TRBJ1-2; D not resolved. The ends were cut back, 3 bases at V and 4 bases at J, with 6 bases in the middle. The CDR3 runs to 12 residues. Germline V CDR1 and CDR2: MDHEN, SYDVKM. The CDR3 sequence is CASSFNSYGYTF. The CDR3 coding sequence is TGTGCCAGCAGTTTTAACAGCTATGGCTACACCTTC.

The chain links TRBV5-1 to TRBJ1-2; TRBD1 matches 7 bases. This CDR3 spans 15 amino acids. Losses at the gene ends were 4 bases for V and 1 base for J; bases not matched to a gene: 7. Germline V gene sequence: CDR1 SGHRS, CDR2 YFSETQ. The CDR3 DNA reads TGCGCCAGCAGCGCGAGACAGGGAGGTAACTATGGCTACACCTTC. This gives the protein CASSARQGGNYGYTF.

The chain links TRBV5-1 to TRBJ2-5; D is perhaps TRBD1 (6 bases). The germline V gene has CDR1 SGHRS and CDR2 YFSETQ. This CDR3 is built from 14 residues. Trimming left V 5 bases short and J 5 bases short, with 16 bases between. As DNA, the CDR3 is TGCGCCAGCAGTCCAAACAGGGTGGGGGAGACCCAGTACTTC. Protein: CASSPNRVGETQYF.